The present entry profiles one T cell receptor beta chain with its context. The CDR3 consists of 14 residues. CDR1 is SGHDT and CDR2 is YYEEEE in the germline V gene. V was trimmed by 2 bases and J by 4 bases, leaving 12 bases between them. These data belong to a study of cytomegalovirus exposure and HLA in healthy donors. Use of 60 Vbeta and 13 Jbeta primers characterized the PCR. The protocol was immunoSEQ multiplex PCR, while the TCRdb copy is restricted to in-frame clones and leaves out a portion. Here the sample spans about 190,000 clones, roughly 74% being singletons. What was sequenced was PBMCs. This sequence originates from a woman aged 25 to 39 in good health and CMV-seropositive. This chain joins TRBV5-6 and TRBJ1-2; D is ambiguous. CDR3 residues: CASSFPASSYGYTF. The CDR3, as DNA: TGTGCCAGCAGCTTCCCCGCGTCCTCCTATGGCTACACCTTC.